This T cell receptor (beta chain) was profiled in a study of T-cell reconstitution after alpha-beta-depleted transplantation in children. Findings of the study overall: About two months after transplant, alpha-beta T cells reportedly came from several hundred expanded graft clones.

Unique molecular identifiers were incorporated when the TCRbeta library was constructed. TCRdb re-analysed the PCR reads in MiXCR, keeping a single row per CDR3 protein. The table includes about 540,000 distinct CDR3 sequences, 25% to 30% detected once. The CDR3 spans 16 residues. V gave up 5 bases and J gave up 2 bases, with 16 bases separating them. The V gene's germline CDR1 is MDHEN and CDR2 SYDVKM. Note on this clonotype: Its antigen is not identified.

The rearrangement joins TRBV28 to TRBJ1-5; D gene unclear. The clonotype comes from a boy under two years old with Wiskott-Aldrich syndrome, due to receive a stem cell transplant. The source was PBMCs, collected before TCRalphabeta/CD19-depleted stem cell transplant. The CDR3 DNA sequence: TGTGCCAGCAGTCCCTATATGCGGAGTGGCAATCAGCCCCAGCATTTT. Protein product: CASSPYMRSGNQPQHF.